The 14 T cell receptor beta chains below come from one sample, sequenced in a study of blood T cells in healthy people across ages. It was with a sample-barcoded 5' primer and a J-beta primer mix that a second PCR of roughly 7 to 11 cycles was run. MiXCR, run by TCRdb on the 5' RACE reads, gives a single entry per CDR3 protein. Of approximately 1.5 million distinct CDR3 sequences in the sample, less than 45% were seen once. Sequencing was carried out using blood. All receptors derive from a woman aged 18-29 years in good health.

This clonotype was picked up a small number of times. This sequence joins TRBV21-1 and TRBJ2-1; no check of the table's D call, TRBD1, against the DNA was made. TRBV21-1 is designated a pseudogene. The length of the CDR3 is 17 residues. CDR3 sequence reads: CASSKAIRTGWENEQFF. The CDR3 DNA sequence: TGTGCCAGCAGCAAAGCGATAAGGACAGGGTGGGAGAATGAGCAGTTCTTC.

The V and J genes are TRBV20-1 and TRBJ1-2; 9 bases are shared with TRBD1. CDR3 length equals 13 residues. V lost 4 bases to trimming and J lost 6 bases; unmatched junction nucleotides: 6. Germline V gene lookup returns CDR1 DFQATT and CDR2 SNEGSKA (reference sequence). The CDR3 spells CSANLRDRDGYTF. In DNA, the CDR3 is TGCAGTGCTAATCTCCGGGACAGGGATGGCTACACCTTC.

The V gene is TRBV20-1, the J gene TRBJ2-7, with 9 bases lining up with TRBD1. The trim removed 1 base at V and 5 bases at J, leaving 6 bases unmatched. The CDR3 is 14 residues long. Germline V CDR1 and CDR2: DFQATT, SNEGSKA (reference sequence). The CDR3 region has the DNA TGCAGTGCTAGAGCGGACAGGGGTTACCACGAGCAGTACTTC. As protein: CSARADRGYHEQYF.

This clonotype was picked up a small number of times. The chain joins TRBV7-9 to TRBJ2-4; a weak D match, TRBD1 (7 bases). The DNA matches TRBJ2-5 better at its end, which makes the J call doubtful. The CDR3 has 17 amino acids. The V gene's germline CDR1 is SEHNR and CDR2 FQNEAQ (reference sequence). The CDR3 spells CASSSVGGQRIQETQYF. CDR3 sequence (DNA): TGTGCCAGCAGCTCGGTCGGGGGACAGCGCATTCAAGAGACCCAGTACTTC.

The chain joins TRBV5-1 to TRBJ2-3; maybe TRBD1 (5 bases). The CDR3 is 17 amino acids. Trimming cost V 4 bases and J 0 bases, with 18 bases left between them. The germline V gene has CDR1 SGHRS and CDR2 YFSETQ. The CDR3 protein is CASSEAGQLRSTDTQYF. The CDR3 DNA sequence: TGCGCCAGCAGCGAGGCAGGACAACTCCGAAGCACAGATACGCAGTATTTT.

This clonotype was counted ten times or more. An end of the junction does not agree with germline; a read error may underlie this. The rearrangement links TRBV5-1 to TRBJ1-1; tentative D call: TRBD1 (5 bases). The CDR3 contains 13 residues. CDR1 SGHRS and CDR2 YFSETQ come from the germline V gene. The DNA of the CDR3 is TGTGCCAGCAGTTGGGACGGGAACACTGAAGCTTTCTTT. Translating it yields CASSWDGNTEAFF.

This clonotype was counted between two and nine times. The genes are TRBV20-1 and TRBJ1-2, with TRBD1 as a possible D gene (6 bases). In germline, CDR1 is DFQATT, CDR2 SNEGSKA (reference sequence). V dropped 6 bases and J dropped 4 bases, with 15 bases sitting between them. The CDR3 consists of 13 residues. CDR3: CSARTVPRYGYTF. DNA for the CDR3: TGCAGTGCGAGGACAGTGCCGCGCTATGGCTACACCTTC.

V is TRBV9 and J is TRBJ2-3, with 7 positions matching TRBD2. The V segment lost 5 bases and the J segment 2 bases; nucleotides outside the gene matches: 2. Germline values: CDR1 SGDLS, CDR2 YYNGEE. This CDR3 has 13 amino acids. CDR3 amino acids: CASRAGVTDTQYF. The CDR3 DNA is TGTGCCAGCAGGGCGGGAGTCACAGATACGCAGTATTTT.

There are many counts of this clonotype. The rearrangement joins TRBV9 to TRBJ2-3; the D is unclear. The CDR3 length is 12 residues. V shed 0 bases and J shed 9 bases, with 8 bases lying between them. Per germline, CDR1 SGDLS and CDR2 YYNGEE. This CDR3 is CASSVEGRTQYF. As DNA, the CDR3 is TGTGCCAGCAGCGTAGAAGGGCGCACGCAGTATTTT. Full variable domain (rest looked up from reference TRBV9 and TRBJ2-3): DSGVTQTPKHLITATGQRVTLRCSPRSGDLSVYWYQQSLDQGLQFLIQYYNGEERAKGNILERFSAQQFPDLHSELNLSSLELGDSALYFCASSVEGRTQYFGPGTRLTVL.

The chain joins TRBV29-1 to TRBJ1-1; no reliable D call. Deletions cut 3 bases from V and 13 bases from J, with 15 bases between. Per germline, CDR1 SQVTM and CDR2 ANQGSEA. The CDR3 extends over 11 amino acids. The CDR3 region is CSVDARGLVFF. The CDR3 coding sequence is TGCAGCGTTGATGCCCGCGGGTTGGTTTTCTTT.

The chain couples TRBV7-2 to TRBJ1-1; D remains ambiguous. This CDR3 is 12 amino acids long. The V gene's germline CDR1 is SGHTA and CDR2 FQGNSA. Trimming stripped 2 bases from V and 8 bases from J, with 9 bases between. The CDR3 DNA reads as TGTGCCAGCAGCTTATTAAACAGAGAAGCTTTCTTT. Its protein is CASSLLNREAFF. Full variable domain (remainder filled in from reference TRBV7-2 and TRBJ1-1): GAGVSQSPSNKVTEKGKDVELRCDPISGHTALYWYRQSLGQGLEFLIYFQGNSAPDKSGLPSDRFSAERTGGSVSTLTIQRTQQEDSAVYLCASSLLNREAFFGQGTRLTVV.

The CDR3, as DNA: TGCAGTGCCCGTAGGGGTGGCTATAGCAATCAGCCCCAGCATTTT. Amino acid sequence: CSARRGGYSNQPQHF. The chain recombines TRBV20-1 with TRBJ1-5; maybe TRBD1 (5 bases). The CDR3 totals 15 residues. Between the trimmed V and J ends, which lost 6 bases and 0 bases, there was a span of 15 bases. Per the germline V gene, CDR1 is DFQATT and CDR2 is SNEGSKA (reference sequence).

V gene TRBV7-8 combines with J gene TRBJ1-4; 7 bases align to TRBD1. Germline CDR1 and CDR2: SGHVS and FQNEAQ. Trimming removed 5 bases from V and 8 bases from J; junction bases left unmatched: 11. CDR3 length: 15 residues. CDR3 nucleotide sequence: TGTGCCAGCAGCCATACAGGGGTTCTCGGGGAAAAACTGTTTTTT. Translation gives CASSHTGVLGEKLFF.

The chain uses TRBV6-5 and TRBJ2-1; 11 bases align to TRBD2. The J call may be incorrect, as the DNA end agrees better with TRBJ2-7. Germline V CDR1 and CDR2: MNHEY, SVGAGI. This CDR3 is built from 15 residues. The CDR3 DNA follows: TGTGCCAGCAGCGACCAACTAGCGGGAGTGTACGAGCAGTACTTC. It encodes CASSDQLAGVYEQYF.